The clone carrying this TCR beta chain has ten or more counts. What it binds is not known. The sample originates from a study of T cells after yellow fever vaccination. In the study overall: Libraries from low-cell-number fractions were prepared with the SMART-Seq v4 Ultra Low Input RNA kit. Study observations and caveats: Most clones from primary vaccination were detected again post-booster (approximately 97% CD4, 88% CD8). Across the CD4 and CD8 compartments, a small share of clonotypes was present in both.

Universal primer sites and UMIs were introduced during 5'RACE template-switching synthesis of TCR cDNA. TCRdb recomputed calls from the 5' RACE reads with MiXCR, one row per CDR3 protein. Of 250,000 to 400,000 distinct CDR3 sequences in the sample, 4% to 5.5% are singletons; the top ten hold roughly 19%. The CDR3 has 13 amino acids. Sequenced material: PBMCs, taken 15 days after the yellow fever booster vaccination. The gene calls are TRBV21-1 and TRBJ1-5; the table's D call, TRBD1, has no DNA check behind it. TRBV21-1 is given as a pseudogene. This clonotype originated in a man aged 18 to 30 who received the YFV17D yellow fever vaccine. CDR3: CASRRTLSGAQHF. In nucleotides, the CDR3 is TGTGCCAGCAGACGGACTCTGTCCGGAGCCCAGCATTTT.